The text below deals with one T cell receptor (beta chain). Its antigen remains unidentified. The sample belongs to a study of CD4 T cells in relation to SARS-CoV-2 and coronaviruses. The CDR3 consists of 14 residues. V was cut by 1 base and J by 1 base, with 6 bases left in between. Germline CDR1 reads LGHNA; CDR2 reads YSLEER. Repertoires were generated with immunoSEQ multiplex PCR, while TCRdb's copy carries only in-frame clones and drops some. The table includes 25,000 to 30,000 clones, about three quarters detected once. Before the COVID-19 pandemic, during about 2011-2018, CD4+ T cells were taken from unexposed donors. The cells were cultured for around ten days before CD4+ T cells were isolated.

Source material: CD4+ T cells from PBMCs, cultured in vitro. This clonotype was obtained from a human donor in good health. The chain recombines TRBV4-3 with TRBJ2-3, with D perhaps matching TRBD2 (5 bases). The DNA of the CDR3 is TGCGCCAGCAGCCAAGTCGGGGGCACAGATACGCAGTATTTT. Its protein is CASSQVGGTDTQYF.